This T cell receptor (beta chain) was identified in a study of T cell responses to AZD1222 COVID-19 vaccine. Here immunoSEQ multiplex PCR was the method, and the copy in TCRdb shows in-frame clones only, minus some. The data contain tens of thousands of clones, almost 90% of them singletons. This clonotype originated in an adult in good health. The sequences come from peripheral blood, collected on day 0 of AZD1222 vaccination.

As DNA, the CDR3 is TGCGCCAGCAGCTTAAAGGGACTAGCGGGAGCGGAGACAGATACGCAGTATTTT. Its translation: CASSLKGLAGAETDTQYF. This chain links TRBV5-1 with TRBJ2-3; 14 bases agree with TRBD2. Trimming took 2 bases from V and 3 from J; bases not matched to a gene: 8. CDR1 is SGHRS, CDR2 YFSETQ, per germline. This CDR3 is 18 amino acids long.